A single sample is the source of the 14 T cell receptor beta chains below, sequenced in a study of T cell changes during pregnancy in multiple sclerosis. TCRdb's copy holds only in-frame clones and misses some; the assay was immunoSEQ multiplex PCR. The sample includes tens of thousands of clones, just over 90% of them seen just once. The specimen was peripheral blood, collected in the first trimester of pregnancy. The receptors originated from a female donor in good health, enrolled as a control in a pregnancy study.

The chain links TRBV25-1 to TRBJ1-2; D gene unclear. There are 13 residues in the CDR3. V lost 4 bases and J 6 bases, leaving 12 bases between the germline ends. The V gene's germline CDR1 is MGHDK and CDR2 SYGVNS. CDR3 protein: CASSAPAGDGYTF. In DNA form, the CDR3 reads TGTGCCAGCAGTGCCCCGGCAGGTGATGGCTACACCTTC.

The genes are TRBV27 and TRBJ2-7; 8 bases line up with TRBD2. The V and J ends lost 7 bases and 5 bases, in that order; junction bases with no gene match: 10. The germline V gene has CDR1 MNHEY and CDR2 SMNVEV (reference sequence). The length of the CDR3 is 14 residues. CDR3 sequence reads: CASTIGTRLNEQYF. The DNA of the CDR3 is TGTGCCAGCACCATTGGGACTAGACTAAACGAGCAGTACTTC.

This chain connects TRBV19 to TRBJ2-5; 10 positions agree with TRBD2. The ends lost 0 bases at V and 1 base at J; junction bases unmatched: 17. Germline V gene sequence: CDR1 LNHDA, CDR2 SQIVND (reference sequence). The CDR3 contains 21 residues. The CDR3 protein is CASSIDTVGSSGGVIQETQYF. The CDR3 DNA is TGTGCCAGTAGTATAGATACGGTTGGGTCTAGCGGGGGAGTAATCCAAGAGACCCAGTACTTC.

This clone was counted a single time. This chain connects TRBV6-1 to TRBJ1-1, with 7 bases identical to TRBD1. The germline gives CDR1 MNHNS, CDR2 SASEGT. The CDR3 has 13 amino acids. V was pared by 4 bases and J by 3 bases, with 2 bases of the junction left unmatched. CDR3 bases: TGTGCCAGCAGTGTCGACAGGGACACTGAAGCTTTCTTT. It translates to CASSVDRDTEAFF.

CDR3 protein: CASSPGMTARTF. CDR3 bases: TGTGCCAGCAGCCCCGGTATGACAGCGCGCACCTTC. This sequence joins TRBV7-2 and TRBJ1-2; TRBD1 might be the D (5 bases). V dropped 5 bases and J dropped 13 bases, with 17 bases sitting between them. CDR1 is SGHTA, CDR2 FQGNSA, per germline. The length of the CDR3 is 12 residues.

J is TRBJ2-5 and V is TRBV2; 12 bases are a match to TRBD1. The J segment lost 5 bases and the V segment lost 2 bases, leaving 12 bases of the junction unmatched. Germline CDR1 reads SNHLY; CDR2 reads FYNNEI. This CDR3 is 18 amino acids long. CDR3 in DNA: TGTGCCAGCAGTGAACCGAGCACCGGGACAGGGGGCCGGGAGACCCAGTACTTC. This gives the protein CASSEPSTGTGGRETQYF. The variable domain in full, with the rest retrieved from reference TRBV2 and TRBJ2-5, is EPEVTQTPSHQVTQMGQEVILRCVPISNHLYFYWYRQILGQKVEFLVSFYNNEISEKSEIFDDQFSVERPDGSNFTLKIRSTKLEDSAMYFCASSEPSTGTGGRETQYFGPGTRLLVL.

A single count supports this clone. V is TRBV10-3 and J is TRBJ2-4; 7 bases are a match to TRBD2. The ends lost 6 bases at V and 9 bases at J; junction bases unmatched: 8. CDR1 and CDR2 from the germline V gene are ENHRY and SYGVKD. The CDR3 has 13 residues. Here the CDR3 reads CAIRGGVKGIQYF. The CDR3 DNA reads TGTGCCATCAGGGGGGGGGTAAAGGGCATTCAGTACTTC.

This chain connects TRBV6-4 to TRBJ2-1, with D perhaps matching TRBD1 (5 bases). V gave up 0 bases and J gave up 5 bases, with 5 bases separating them. The CDR3 covers 13 residues. The V gene's germline CDR1 is MRHNA and CDR2 SNTAGT. CDR3 bases: TGTGCCAGCAGTGACTCGGACAACAATGAGCAGTTCTTC. It codes for CASSDSDNNEQFF.

The J gene is TRBJ2-2, the V gene TRBV12-2; the DNA was not used to check the table's D call, TRBD1. TRBV12-2 is a documented pseudogene. The CDR3 spans 15 residues. CDR3 in amino acids: CASRLRGYYSGELFF. The CDR3 coding sequence is TGTGCAAGTCGCTTAAGGGGCTACTACTCCGGGGAGCTGTTTTTT.

Only one count was recorded for this clone. The chain employs TRBV14 and TRBJ2-7; TRBD2 matches 8 bases. The CDR3 runs to 13 residues. CDR1 and CDR2 from the germline V gene are SGHDN and FVKESK. Unmatched junction bases numbered 4, after V lost 0 bases and J lost 9 bases. The CDR3 nucleotides read TGTGCCAGCAGCCAAGATCTACTAGCGGCGCAGTACTTC. Protein sequence: CASSQDLLAAQYF.

The chain uses TRBV7-9 and TRBJ1-6; 9 bases match TRBD1. The germline V gene has CDR1 SEHNR and CDR2 FQNEAQ (reference sequence). With V trimmed by 3 bases and J by 13 bases, 7 bases remained unmatched. The CDR3 extends over 14 amino acids. CDR3 sequence (DNA): TGTGCCAGCAGCTTTTTGGGACAGGGCTTCCCCCTCCACTTT. This translates into CASSFLGQGFPLHF.

The chain has TRBV6-5 and TRBJ1-1; D is undetermined. In germline, CDR1 is MNHEY, CDR2 SVGAGI. The CDR3 extends over 12 amino acids. V lost 10 bases to trimming and J lost 1 base, with 10 bases between them. CDR3 coding DNA: TGTGCCACCCTGTCCCCGAACACTGAAGCTTTCTTT. This sequence encodes CATLSPNTEAFF.

V and J are TRBV6-5 and TRBJ2-7, with TRBD1 as a possible D gene (5 bases). CDR3 size: 15 residues. Trimming left V 2 bases short and J 4 bases short, with 15 bases between. In germline, CDR1 is MNHEY, CDR2 SVGAGI. This CDR3 is CASSYGQGWVYEQYF. CDR3 coding DNA: TGTGCCAGCAGTTACGGGCAGGGTTGGGTTTACGAGCAGTACTTC.

The genes are TRBV11-3 and TRBJ1-1; no reliable D call. This CDR3 has 18 amino acids. Deletions cut 5 bases from V and 8 bases from J, with 30 bases between. Per germline, CDR1 SGHNT and CDR2 YENEEA. The chain's CDR3 is CASSLQLEGSFGTLEAFF. The CDR3, as DNA: TGTGCCAGCAGCCTTCAACTCGAGGGCAGTTTCGGAACACTGGAAGCTTTCTTT.